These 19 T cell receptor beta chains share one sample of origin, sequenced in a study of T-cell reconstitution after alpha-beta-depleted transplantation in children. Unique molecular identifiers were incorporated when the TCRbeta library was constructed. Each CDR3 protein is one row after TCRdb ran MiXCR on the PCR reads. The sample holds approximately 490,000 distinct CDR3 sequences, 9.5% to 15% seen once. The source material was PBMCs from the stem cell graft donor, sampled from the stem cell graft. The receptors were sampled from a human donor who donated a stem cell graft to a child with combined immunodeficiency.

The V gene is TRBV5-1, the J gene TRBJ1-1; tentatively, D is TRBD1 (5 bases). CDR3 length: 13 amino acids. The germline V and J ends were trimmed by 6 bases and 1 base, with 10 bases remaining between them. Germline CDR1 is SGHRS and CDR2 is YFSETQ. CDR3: CASNLGQNTEAFF. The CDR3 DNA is TGCGCCAGCAATCTTGGACAGAACACTGAAGCTTTCTTT.

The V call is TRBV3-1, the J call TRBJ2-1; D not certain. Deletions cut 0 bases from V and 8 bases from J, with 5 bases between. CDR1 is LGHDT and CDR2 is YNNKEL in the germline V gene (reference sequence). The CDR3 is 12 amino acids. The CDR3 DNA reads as TGTGCCAGCAGCCAAGATCAGGATGAGCAGTTCTTC. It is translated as CASSQDQDEQFF.

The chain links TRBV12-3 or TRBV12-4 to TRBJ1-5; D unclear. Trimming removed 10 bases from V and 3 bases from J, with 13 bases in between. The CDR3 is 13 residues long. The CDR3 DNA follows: TGTGCCACTAAGCTCCGGGACAATCAGCCCCAGCATTTT. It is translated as CATKLRDNQPQHF.

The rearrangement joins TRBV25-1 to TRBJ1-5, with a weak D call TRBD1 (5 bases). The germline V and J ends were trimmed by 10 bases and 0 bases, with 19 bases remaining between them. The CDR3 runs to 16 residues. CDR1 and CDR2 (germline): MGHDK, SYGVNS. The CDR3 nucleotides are TGTGCCATCCCACCGGGGCATTTGACTAGCAATCAGCCCCAGCATTTT. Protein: CAIPPGHLTSNQPQHF.

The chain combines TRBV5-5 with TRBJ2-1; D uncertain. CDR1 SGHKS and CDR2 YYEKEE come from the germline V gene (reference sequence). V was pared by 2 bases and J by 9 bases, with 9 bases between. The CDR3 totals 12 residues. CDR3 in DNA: TGTGCCAGCAGCTTCGGTTATGCTGAGCAGTTCTTC. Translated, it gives CASSFGYAEQFF.

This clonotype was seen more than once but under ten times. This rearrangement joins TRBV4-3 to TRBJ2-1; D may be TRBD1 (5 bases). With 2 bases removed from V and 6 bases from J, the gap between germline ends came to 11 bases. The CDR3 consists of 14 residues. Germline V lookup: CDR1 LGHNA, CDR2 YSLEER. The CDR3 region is CASSQNSGFNEQFF. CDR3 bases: TGCGCCAGCAGCCAAAACTCAGGGTTCAATGAGCAGTTCTTC.

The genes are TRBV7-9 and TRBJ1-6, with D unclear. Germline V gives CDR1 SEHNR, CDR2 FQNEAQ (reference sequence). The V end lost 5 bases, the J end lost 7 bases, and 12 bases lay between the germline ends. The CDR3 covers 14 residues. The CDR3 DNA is TGTGCCAGCAGCCCCCTGGACGGGAATTCACCCCTCCACTTT. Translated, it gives CASSPLDGNSPLHF.

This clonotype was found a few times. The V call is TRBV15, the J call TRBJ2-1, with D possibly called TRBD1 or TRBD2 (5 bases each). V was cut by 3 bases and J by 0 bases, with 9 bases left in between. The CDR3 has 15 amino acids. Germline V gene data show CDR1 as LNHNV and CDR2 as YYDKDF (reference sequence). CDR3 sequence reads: CATSRVGVSYNEQFF. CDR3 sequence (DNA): TGTGCCACCAGCAGGGTGGGGGTCTCCTACAATGAGCAGTTCTTC.

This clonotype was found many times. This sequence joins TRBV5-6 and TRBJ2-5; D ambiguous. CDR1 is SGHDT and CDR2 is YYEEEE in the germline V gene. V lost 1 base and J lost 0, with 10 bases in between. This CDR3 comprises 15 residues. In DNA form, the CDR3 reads TGTGCCAGCAGCTTGTCTTGGGCGTACCAAGAGACCCAGTACTTC. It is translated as CASSLSWAYQETQYF.

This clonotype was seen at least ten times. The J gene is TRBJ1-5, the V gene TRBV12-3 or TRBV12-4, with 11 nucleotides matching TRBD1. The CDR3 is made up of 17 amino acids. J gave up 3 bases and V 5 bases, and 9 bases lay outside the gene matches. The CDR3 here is CASSDRGQGVFNQPQHF. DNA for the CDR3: TGTGCCAGCAGTGACAGGGGACAGGGGGTGTTCAATCAGCCCCAGCATTTT.

The CDR3 is CASSPGGQGVNSPLHF. For the CDR3, the DNA is TGTGCCAGCAGCCCTGGGGGACAGGGGGTTAATTCACCCCTCCACTTT. V usage is TRBV5-6 and J usage is TRBJ1-6; 11 bases line up with TRBD1. The CDR3 extends over 16 amino acids. Losses at the gene ends were 4 bases for V and 6 bases for J; bases not matched to a gene: 6. CDR1 and CDR2 from the germline V gene are SGHDT and YYEEEE.

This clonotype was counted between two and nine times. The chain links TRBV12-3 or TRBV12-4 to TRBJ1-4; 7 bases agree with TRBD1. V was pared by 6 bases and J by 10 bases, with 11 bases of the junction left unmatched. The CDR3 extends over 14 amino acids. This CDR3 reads CASRAFTGVGKLFF. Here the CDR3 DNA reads TGTGCCAGCAGGGCCTTTACAGGGGTGGGAAAACTGTTTTTT.

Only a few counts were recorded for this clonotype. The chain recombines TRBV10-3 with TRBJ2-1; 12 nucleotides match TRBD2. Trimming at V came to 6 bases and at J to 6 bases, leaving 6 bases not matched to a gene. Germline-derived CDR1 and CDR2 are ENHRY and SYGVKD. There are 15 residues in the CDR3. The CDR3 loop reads CAISRTSGAPNEQFF. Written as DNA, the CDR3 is TGTGCCATCAGCAGGACTAGCGGGGCCCCCAATGAGCAGTTCTTC.

CDR3 in amino acids: CAGEGSPYNEQFF. In DNA, the CDR3 is TGTGCCGGAGAGGGGAGCCCCTACAATGAGCAGTTCTTC. The gene calls are TRBV7-9 and TRBJ2-1; D tentatively fits TRBD1 or TRBD2 (5 bases each). V lost 11 bases and J lost 2, with 13 bases in between. CDR1 is SEHNR, CDR2 FQNEAQ, per germline (reference sequence). This CDR3 contains 13 residues.

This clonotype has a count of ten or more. CDR3 DNA: TGTGCCAGCAGCAGCCCCCTAGCGGGTGGGGGGGATGAGCAGTTCTTC. It specifies CASSSPLAGGGDEQFF. J is TRBJ2-1 and V is TRBV9; 8 nucleotides match TRBD2. Germline lookup yields CDR1 SGDLS and CDR2 YYNGEE. The CDR3 length is 16 residues. The V and J ends lost 4 bases and 8 bases, in that order; junction bases with no gene match: 14.

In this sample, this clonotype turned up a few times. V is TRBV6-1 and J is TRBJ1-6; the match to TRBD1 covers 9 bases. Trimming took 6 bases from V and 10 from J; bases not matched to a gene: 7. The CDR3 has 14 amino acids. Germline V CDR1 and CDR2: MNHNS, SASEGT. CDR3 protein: CASRGDREGSPLHF. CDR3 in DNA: TGTGCCAGCAGAGGGGACAGGGAGGGATCACCCCTCCACTTT.

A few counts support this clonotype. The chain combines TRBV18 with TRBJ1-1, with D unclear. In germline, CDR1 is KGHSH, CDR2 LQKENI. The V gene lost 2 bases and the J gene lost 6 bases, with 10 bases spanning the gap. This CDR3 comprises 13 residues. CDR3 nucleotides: TGTGCCAGCTCACCAGTTGGGGTTTCTGAAGCTTTCTTT. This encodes CASSPVGVSEAFF. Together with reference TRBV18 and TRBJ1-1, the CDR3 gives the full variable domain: NAGVMQNPRHLVRRRGQEARLRCSPMKGHSHVYWYRQLPEEGLKFMVYLQKENIIDESGMPKERFSAEFPKEGPSILRIQQVVRGDSAAYFCASSPVGVSEAFFGQGTRLTVV.

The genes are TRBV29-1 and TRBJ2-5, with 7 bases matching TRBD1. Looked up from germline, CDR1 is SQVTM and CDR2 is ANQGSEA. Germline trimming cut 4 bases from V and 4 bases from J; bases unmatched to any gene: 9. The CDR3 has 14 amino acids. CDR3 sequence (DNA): TGCAGCGTTGCCCCCAGGGCAGGGGGAGAGACCCAGTACTTC. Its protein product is CSVAPRAGGETQYF.

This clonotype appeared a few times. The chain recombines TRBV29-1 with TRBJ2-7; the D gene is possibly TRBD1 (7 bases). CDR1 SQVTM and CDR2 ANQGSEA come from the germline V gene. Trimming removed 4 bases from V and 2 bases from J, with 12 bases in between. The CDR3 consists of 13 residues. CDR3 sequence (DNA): TGCAGCGTTGCGCGGGACAGTGCCTACGAGCAGTACTTC. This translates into CSVARDSAYEQYF.